What follows describes a single T cell receptor beta chain. As yet, its antigen is unknown. Primers included in the PCR were 60 Vbeta and 13 Jbeta primers. Clones were read by immunoSEQ multiplex PCR, and TCRdb kept only the in-frame ones, dropping some. The sample yields approximately 110,000 clones, over 70% seen once. CDR1 and CDR2 from the germline V gene are MNHEY and SMNVEV (reference sequence). V was clipped by 7 bases and J by 3 bases, with 14 bases between them. This CDR3 spans 14 amino acids. The sample belongs to a study of cytomegalovirus exposure and HLA in healthy donors. Study conclusions and caveats: It was reported that the classifier diagnosed cytomegalovirus status with high specificity and sensitivity in both the original and validation cohorts. Testing in vitro showed a few CMV-associated chains specific for CMV antigens.

The sequence came from a man aged 25-45 years in good health and CMV-seronegative. Material: PBMCs. The genes are TRBV27 and TRBJ2-3; D is possibly TRBD2 (6 bases). CDR3 DNA: TGTGCCAGCAACAAAGGCGGGGAGACAGATACGCAGTATTTT. Its protein product is CASNKGGETDTQYF.